These T cell receptor beta chains were read from a single sample in a study of control samples from healthy donors and cancer patients. The assay was immunoSEQ multiplex PCR, and TCRdb's table has in-frame clones only and misses some. The repertoire holds fewer than 200,000 clones, with around 89% as singletons. The sequenced material came from blood. Receptors were obtained from a woman in her fifties or sixties in good health. The CDR3 runs from the conserved cysteine through the conserved F or W. D genes are given only for firm matches. Part of the rows lack a size; the others show once, few, many or a class for expanded clones.

J gene	clone size	D gene	V gene	CDR3 DNA	CDR3 protein
TRBJ1-1	.	.	TRBV5-1	TGCGCCAGCAGCGAGCGGACGGAGAACACTGAAGCTTTCTTT	CASSERTENTEAFF
TRBJ2-7	.	TRBD1	TRBV5-1	TGCGCCAGCAGCCCTCGACAGGGACGGAGCGAGCAGTACTTC	CASSPRQGRSEQYF
TRBJ1-5	.	.	TRBV3-1/TRBV3-2	TGTGCCAGCAGCCAAGCCGGCAATCAGCCCCAGCATTTT	CASSQAGNQPQHF
TRBJ1-3	.	TRBD1	TRBV7-9	TGTGCCAGCAGCTCGTCCCGGGACAGGGGGTCGTCTGCAAACACCATATATTTT	CASSSSRDRGSSANTIYF
TRBJ2-1	.	.	TRBV24-1	TGTGCCACCAGCCTCACAGGGACGGTCTACAATGAGCAGTTCTTC	CATSLTGTVYNEQFF
TRBJ2-5	once	.	TRBV20-1	TGCAGTGCCACTTCTGAATGGACCCAGTACTTC	CSATSEWTQYF
TRBJ2-7	.	TRBD2	TRBV18	TGTGCCAGCTCTCTCCGGGGGGGGGCGGCTCTCGACGAGCAGTACTTC	CASSLRGGAALDEQYF
TRBJ2-2	.	TRBD1	TRBV6-2/TRBV6-3	TGTGCCAGCAGCTCAGACAGGGGGCGGACCGGGGAGCTGTTTTTT	CASSSDRGRTGELFF
TRBJ1-5	.	.	TRBV6-1	TGTGCCAGCAGTGAATCCGTCAGATATAATCAGCCCCAGCATTTT	CASSESVRYNQPQHF
TRBJ2-3	.	.	TRBV5-4	TGTGCCAGCAACATGGGGGGGGGCATCCCAGATACGCAGTATTTT	CASNMGGGIPDTQYF
TRBJ2-5	.	.	TRBV3-1/TRBV3-2	TGTGCCAGCAGCCAAGATCAGGGGCGAGAGACCCAGTACTTC	CASSQDQGRETQYF
TRBJ1-1	.	.	TRBV27	TGTGCCAGCAGTATAGGCAAGAACACTGAAGCTTTCTTT	CASSIGKNTEAFF
TRBJ2-1	once	.	TRBV4-3	TGCGCCAGCAGCCTCACGGGATGGGATGAGCAGTTCTTC	CASSLTGWDEQFF
TRBJ2-1	.	.	TRBV10-3	TGTGCCATCAGTGAGTCAAGAGGGGGTAATGAGCAGTTCTTC	CAISESRGGNEQFF
TRBJ1-6	.	.	TRBV6-1	TGTGCCAGCAGTGAAGGACAGACTGAGAGTTCACCCCTCCACTTT	CASSEGQTESSPLHF
TRBJ1-1	.	.	TRBV5-3	TGTGCCAGAAGCCCGTGGGGCATAGTGATGAACACTGAAGCTTTCTTT	CARSPWGIVMNTEAFF
TRBJ1-1	.	.	TRBV28	TGTGCCAGCATTTCGATGAACACTGAAGCTTTCTTT	CASISMNTEAFF
TRBJ2-1	.	.	TRBV7-9	TGTGCCAGCAGCTTACTCCGCGGGACTCCATACAATGAGCAGTTCTTC	CASSLLRGTPYNEQFF
TRBJ2-5	.	TRBD2	TRBV3-1/TRBV3-2	TGTGCCAGCAGCCAAGGGGCCGGGACTAGCAAGACCCAGTACTTC	CASSQGAGTSKTQYF
TRBJ2-2	.	.	TRBV4-2	TGTGCCAGCAGCCAAGAGGTTCAGGCCGGCACCGGGGAGCTGTTTTTT	CASSQEVQAGTGELFF
TRBJ1-5	.	.	TRBV6-2/TRBV6-3	TGTGCCAGCAGTTACTCAACAGGGAAGGGCAATCAGCCCCAGCATTTT	CASSYSTGKGNQPQHF
TRBJ2-2	.	TRBD1	TRBV27	TGTGCCAGCAGTTTGACGCCAGGGACAGCGAACACCGGGGAGCTGTTTTTT	CASSLTPGTANTGELFF
TRBJ1-2	few	TRBD1	TRBV2	TGTGCCAGCGCCCCGGACAGGAACTATGGCTACACCTTC	CASAPDRNYGYTF
TRBJ1-2	.	.	TRBV6-2/TRBV6-3	TGTGCCAGCAGCGGGCTTCTCACGGGCTATGGCTACACCTTC	CASSGLLTGYGYTF
TRBJ2-1	.	.	TRBV5-1	TGCGCCAGCAGCTTATACGTGGTAAATGAGCAGTTCTTC	CASSLYVVNEQFF
TRBJ2-7	.	TRBD1	TRBV7-9	TGTGCCAGCAGCTCCGTCAGGGACAGATCCTACGAGCAGTACTTC	CASSSVRDRSYEQYF
TRBJ2-1	.	TRBD1	TRBV4-3	TGCGCCAGCAGCCAAATGTTCAGGGACAGGGGAAGATACAATGAGCAGTTCTTC	CASSQMFRDRGRYNEQFF
TRBJ2-3	.	.	TRBV7-9	TGTGCCAGCAGCACAGATACGCAGTATTTT	CASSTDTQYF
TRBJ2-4	.	.	TRBV13	TGTGCCAGCAGCTTAGCCAAAAACATTCAGTACTTC	CASSLAKNIQYF
TRBJ2-7	.	TRBD2	TRBV5-1	TGCGCCAGCAGCTTCGGCGGGAGGGCCGAAGAGCAGTACTTC	CASSFGGRAEEQYF
TRBJ1-4	.	.	TRBV28	TGTGCCAGCTCTCAGTCCGGGCAGGGAAATGAAAAACTGTTTTTT	CASSQSGQGNEKLFF
TRBJ1-6	.	.	TRBV28	TGTGCCAGCAGTTCGGTCTCACCCCTCCACTTT	CASSSVSPLHF
TRBJ2-2	.	.	TRBV7-3	TGTGCCAGCAGCTCAACTAGGGGCGGGGAGCTGTTTTTT	CASSSTRGGELFF
TRBJ1-5	.	.	TRBV19	TGTGCCAGTAGTCTGGCCCCGTCCGGCTTCAATCAGCCCCAGCATTTT	CASSLAPSGFNQPQHF
TRBJ1-6	.	.	TRBV5-4	TGTGCCAGCAGCCGGGACGATTCACCCCTCCACTTT	CASSRDDSPLHF
TRBJ1-1	.	.	TRBV7-8	TGTGCCAGCACCCCAGCGGGGGGAGGGGTCCCCTCCGAAGCTTTCTTT	CASTPAGGGVPSEAFF
TRBJ2-7	few	.	TRBV7-6	TGTGCCAGCAGCTTAGGGGCCAACAGGGATGGGTACCACTACGAGCAGTACTTC	CASSLGANRDGYHYEQYF
TRBJ1-5	.	.	TRBV7-8	TGTGCCAGCAGCTTAAAATGGGGGGGTCATCAGCCCCAGCATTTT	CASSLKWGGHQPQHF
TRBJ1-3	.	.	TRBV5-4	TGTGCCAGCAGCTTGAGACGTGGGGGATTT	CASSLRRGGF
TRBJ2-5	.	.	TRBV3-1/TRBV3-2	TGTGCCAGCAAGGGTTTAGAGACCCAGTACTTC	CASKGLETQYF
TRBJ1-1	.	.	TRBV15	TGTGCCACCAGCAGAGAGTCAAGGTACACTGAAGCTTTCTTT	CATSRESRYTEAFF
TRBJ2-7	.	.	TRBV21-1	TGTGCCAGCAGCAAGTCAACAGGCTGCGACGAGCAGTACTTC	CASSKSTGCDEQYF
TRBJ1-1	once	.	TRBV5-4	TGTGCCAGCAGCCTGGGGAGCCAGGGGTTGAACACTGAAGCTTTCTTT	CASSLGSQGLNTEAFF